Described below is a single T cell receptor beta chain sequence and its context. The sample comes from a study of blood T cell repertoires in COVID-19. Study in general: Researchers got acute and convalescent COVID-19 samples from the United States, Italy and Spain. PBMCs, B-cell-depleted T cells, or T cells provided the cDNA or gDNA that made up the material.

Study processing details: Amplifying reference gene primers gave estimates of nucleated cell counts. Clones were sequenced by immunoSEQ multiplex PCR, and TCRdb holds only the in-frame ones, with some missing. V, J and clone size were drawn from that table, and D and trimming were deduced from the DNA. The sample carries fewer than 300,000 clones, around 86% recorded once. This CDR3 region has 17 residues. Looked up from germline, CDR1 is MNHNY and CDR2 is SVGAGI (reference sequence). V lost 5 bases and J lost 6; bases outside the gene matches: 13. This sequence joins TRBV6-6 and TRBJ1-2; 12 bases match TRBD1. This clonotype was obtained from a human donor in a cohort sampled during active COVID-19. The sequencing sample was made of peripheral blood. DNA for the CDR3: TGTGCCAGCAGTCCCTCCGGGACAGGGGGCCGGAGCAATGGCTACACCTTC. It is translated as CASSPSGTGGRSNGYTF.